Described below is a single T cell receptor beta chain sequence and its context. Its antigen is still unknown. Cells designated naive CD8 were CD45RO-negative and were positively selected for CCR7, with terminally differentiated effector memory CD45RA+ cells excluded. This sample stems from a study of shared clonotypes between healthy human individuals. At the deep level, the assay was run. As processed by the authors: ImmunoSEQ sequences covered only the junction and lacked quality scores; filtering therefore differed. Libraries were prepared by immunoSEQ multiplex PCR; TCRdb keeps only in-frame clonotypes and omits some of them. V and J calls and clone size are copied from that table; D and trimming were computed from the DNA. Of more than 2 million clones listed, around 95% are singletons. Overall study findings and caveats: Sharing across four donors was highest in naive CD4 (roughly 5%) and lowest in memory CD8 (0.4%).

This clonotype was sampled from a man aged 18 to 29 in good health. Some clones in this sample may be carry-over from other donors' samples. Material: naive CD8+ T cells from PBMCs.

The CDR3 here is CASSPRTGTSGTQYF. CDR3 nucleotide sequence: TGTGCCAGCAGTCCACGGACCGGGACTAGCGGTACGCAGTATTTT. J is TRBJ2-3 and V is TRBV27, with 11 bases that match TRBD2. This CDR3 is 15 amino acids long. Germline V gene sequence: CDR1 MNHEY, CDR2 SMNVEV (reference sequence). The ends lost 5 bases at V and 8 bases at J; junction bases unmatched: 9.